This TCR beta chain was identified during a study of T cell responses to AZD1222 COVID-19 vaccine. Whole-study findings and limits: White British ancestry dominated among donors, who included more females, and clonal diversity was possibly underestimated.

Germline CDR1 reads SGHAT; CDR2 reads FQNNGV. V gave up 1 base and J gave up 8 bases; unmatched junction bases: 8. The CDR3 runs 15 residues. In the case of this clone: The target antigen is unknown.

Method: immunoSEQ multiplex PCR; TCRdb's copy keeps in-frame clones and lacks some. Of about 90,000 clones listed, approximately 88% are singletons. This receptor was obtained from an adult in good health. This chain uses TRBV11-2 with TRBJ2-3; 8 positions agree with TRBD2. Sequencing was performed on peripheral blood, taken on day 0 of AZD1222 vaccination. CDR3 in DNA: TGTGCCAGCAGCTTAGGTCTCGGCAGCGGGAGTACGCAGTATTTT. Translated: CASSLGLGSGSTQYF.